This passage covers 28 T cell receptor beta chains from one sample sequenced in a study of T cells after yellow fever vaccination (dated by TCRdb to the late 2010s). This sample's treatment or condition label indicates: live attenuated yellow fever vaccine strain. Library construction relied on 5' RACE. Sequenced using an Illumina NovaSeq 6000. TCRdb reran the public reads through fastp at Q25 and MiXCR, keeping productive beta chains. Each CDR3 protein appears once, grouped with its most common genes and DNA. The sample contains a few hundred thousand distinct CDR3 sequences, about an eighth of them found a single time. The biggest ten clones account for approximately 3.4% of the sample. The material was CD4+ T cells sorted from PBMCs, obtained 15 days after the yellow fever booster vaccination. These TCRs come from a man younger than 35 who received the YFV17D yellow fever vaccine.

This chain joins TRBV5-4 and TRBJ2-1, with unresolved D. The CDR3 runs to 13 residues. Trimming took off 0 bases at V and 15 bases at J, with 16 bases between the two ends. CDR1 and CDR2 from the germline V gene are SGHNT and YYREEE (reference sequence). Here the CDR3 reads CASSLEVRTPRFF. CDR3 DNA sequence: TGTGCCAGCAGCTTGGAGGTCAGGACCCCCCGGTTCTTC.

This clonotype was detected a few times. This sequence joins TRBV12-3 or TRBV12-4 and TRBJ2-3, with 11 bases fitting TRBD1. There are 15 residues in the CDR3. Trimming cost V 7 bases and J 4 bases; bases outside gene matches: 7. CDR3 in amino acids: CASTRDRGGPDTQYF. CDR3 coding DNA: TGTGCCAGCACCCGGGACAGGGGGGGCCCAGATACGCAGTATTTT.

This clonotype was picked up many times. The chain carries TRBV2 and TRBJ2-2, with D perhaps matching TRBD1 (6 bases). CDR3 length: 13 residues. CDR1 is SNHLY and CDR2 is FYNNEI in the germline V gene. Trimming pared 5 bases from V and 4 bases from J, leaving 8 bases between. This chain's CDR3 is CASSQGSTGELFF. The CDR3 DNA sequence: TGTGCCAGCAGTCAGGGGAGCACCGGGGAGCTGTTTTTT.

The chain employs TRBV7-9 and TRBJ2-1, with D perhaps given as TRBD1 or TRBD2 (5 bases each). In germline, CDR1 is SEHNR, CDR2 FQNEAQ (reference sequence). The CDR3 loop spans 15 amino acids. V was cut by 1 base and J by 9 bases, with 16 bases left in between. CDR3 in amino acids: CASSLEGAGTAEQFF. The CDR3 DNA reads TGTGCCAGCAGCTTAGAGGGAGCAGGGACCGCTGAGCAGTTCTTC.

This clonotype was detected a few times. V and J are TRBV30 and TRBJ1-2, with a weak D call TRBD1 (5 bases). The CDR3 runs 13 residues. Trimming took off 3 bases at V and 8 bases at J, with 16 bases between the two ends. From germline, CDR1 is GTSNPN and CDR2 SVGIG (reference sequence). The DNA for the CDR3 is TGTGCCTGGAGACCGGGACCGAAAGCCGGCTACACCTTC. Residues: CAWRPGPKAGYTF.

This clonotype was recorded at least ten times. V gene TRBV7-9 combines with J gene TRBJ1-1, with D possibly matching TRBD1 (6 bases). Germline V lookup: CDR1 SEHNR, CDR2 FQNEAQ (reference sequence). The CDR3 spans 17 residues. V was trimmed by 2 bases and J by 0 bases, leaving 16 bases between them. The chain's CDR3 is CASSLWGRITMNTEAFF. CDR3 DNA sequence: TGTGCCAGCAGCTTATGGGGGCGGATAACCATGAACACTGAAGCTTTCTTT.

This clonotype was detected only a few times. The chain combines TRBV7-2 with TRBJ2-3; D tentatively reads TRBD1 or TRBD2 (6 bases each). V lost 7 bases, J lost 4 bases, and 18 bases lay in between. The CDR3 is 15 amino acids. Looked up from germline, CDR1 is SGHTA and CDR2 is FQGNSA. CDR3: CASKIGSGAADTQYF. Here the CDR3 DNA reads TGTGCCAGCAAGATAGGGTCGGGGGCGGCAGATACGCAGTATTTT.

Remarks on this clonotype: A much larger clone is a single base away; this may be a read error. The genes are TRBV7-2 and TRBJ1-2, with unresolved D. The CDR3 spans 13 residues. The V gene lost 1 base and the J gene lost 5 bases, with 8 bases spanning the gap. CDR1 is SGHTA, CDR2 FQGNSA, per germline. The CDR3 spells CASSLGAGYGYTF. Here the CDR3 DNA reads TGTGCCAGCAGCTTAGGGGCAGGTTATGGCTACACCTTC.

This clonotype came up a few times. The V and J genes are TRBV11-2 and TRBJ2-7; TRBD1 or TRBD2 may be the D gene (5 bases each). This CDR3 region has 18 residues. Germline V CDR1 and CDR2: SGHAT, FQNNGV. With 1 base removed from V and 6 bases from J, the gap between germline ends came to 25 bases. The CDR3 bases are TGTGCCAGCAGCTTAGGGATGATCGTCAACGGGGACCTGGGCGAGCAGTACTTC. It encodes CASSLGMIVNGDLGEQYF.

This rearrangement joins TRBV3-1 to TRBJ1-1; D is unresolved. The CDR3 is made up of 13 amino acids. Germline V gives CDR1 LGHDT, CDR2 YNNKEL (reference sequence). V was cut by 1 base and J by 1 base, with 4 bases left in between. The CDR3 DNA sequence: TGTGCCAGCAGCCAAGCCAGGAACACTGAAGCTTTCTTT. It is translated as CASSQARNTEAFF.

The chain joins TRBV5-1 to TRBJ1-1; D ambiguous. V was pared by 2 bases and J by 1 base, with 6 bases between. The CDR3 covers 13 residues. Germline CDR1 reads SGHRS; CDR2 reads YFSETQ. CDR3 region: CASSFPSNTEAFF. In DNA form, the CDR3 reads TGCGCCAGCAGCTTCCCATCGAACACTGAAGCTTTCTTT.

V usage is TRBV14 and J usage is TRBJ1-2, with 7 bases identical to TRBD1. Germline V gives CDR1 SGHDN, CDR2 FVKESK. V was clipped by 4 bases and J by 3 bases; unmatched bases: 8. CDR3 length: 15 residues. This chain's CDR3 is CASSPLGQADYGYTF. As DNA, the CDR3 is TGTGCCAGCAGCCCTCTTGGACAGGCAGACTATGGCTACACCTTC.

The chain carries TRBV14 and TRBJ1-1; D is ambiguous. This CDR3 has 14 residues. V lost 4 bases to trimming and J lost 2 bases, with 11 bases between them. Germline CDR1 reads SGHDN; CDR2 reads FVKESK. CDR3 bases: TGTGCCAGCAGCCGGAGGAATCTAAACACTGAAGCTTTCTTT. This gives the protein CASSRRNLNTEAFF.

The chain carries TRBV12-3 or TRBV12-4 and TRBJ1-6; D possibly corresponds to TRBD1 (6 bases). This CDR3 spans 14 amino acids. The V end was cut by 1 base, the J end by 11 bases, with 12 bases between. CDR3 residues: CASSLEGEQTPLHF. As DNA, the CDR3 is TGTGCCAGCAGTTTAGAGGGGGAGCAAACACCCCTCCACTTT.

Ten or more counts support this clonotype. The chain is built from TRBV11-2 and TRBJ2-5; D not resolved. CDR1 and CDR2 (germline): SGHAT, FQNNGV. This CDR3 contains 13 residues. Trimming removed 0 bases from V and 8 bases from J, with 10 bases in between. In nucleotides, the CDR3 is TGTGCCAGCAGCTTAGAATCCCAGTTAACCCAGTACTTC. Its translation is CASSLESQLTQYF.

V usage is TRBV12-3 or TRBV12-4 and J usage is TRBJ2-7; weak D call: TRBD1 (6 bases). V was clipped by 5 bases and J by 4 bases, with 15 bases between them. There are 14 residues in the CDR3. CDR3 DNA sequence: TGTGCCAGCAGTCACAGGGACCCCAAATACGAGCAGTACTTC. Its translation: CASSHRDPKYEQYF.

Many counts were recorded for this clonotype. V usage is TRBV12-3 or TRBV12-4 and J usage is TRBJ1-1; D is unresolved. The CDR3 has 14 amino acids. Trimming shortened V by 2 bases and J by 0 bases, and 7 bases separated the two germline ends. CDR3 bases: TGTGCCAGCAGTTTAAGTCAGTTGAACACTGAAGCTTTCTTT. It codes for CASSLSQLNTEAFF.

There are a few counts of this clonotype. The chain employs TRBV18 and TRBJ2-4; weak D call: TRBD2 (5 bases). The germline V gene has CDR1 KGHSH and CDR2 LQKENI. The V end lost 0 bases, the J end lost 1 base, and 13 bases lay between the germline ends. This CDR3 is built from 17 residues. The chain's CDR3 is CASSPPLGEGAKNIQYF. CDR3 bases: TGTGCCAGCTCACCACCGCTCGGGGAAGGGGCCAAAAACATTCAGTACTTC.

This clonotype occurred a few times. The rearrangement uses TRBV27 and TRBJ2-7, with 7 positions matching TRBD1. Trimming cost V 4 bases and J 3 bases; bases outside gene matches: 21. In germline, CDR1 is MNHEY, CDR2 SMNVEV (reference sequence). The CDR3 sequence is 19 residues long. The CDR3: CASSSDLTRQGPRDYEQYV. CDR3 nucleotide sequence: TGTGCCAGCAGTTCCGACTTGACTCGACAGGGCCCCAGGGACTACGAGCAGTACGTC.

This clonotype was found a few times. The chain has TRBV6-5 and TRBJ1-1; D is perhaps TRBD1 (5 bases). The CDR3 has 14 residues. The germline V gene encodes CDR1 MNHEY and CDR2 SVGAGI. V gave up 2 bases and J gave up 3 bases, with 10 bases separating them. CDR3 sequence: CASSYGGSDTEAFF. In DNA, the CDR3 is TGTGCCAGCAGTTACGGGGGGAGCGACACTGAAGCTTTCTTT.

This clonotype was seen a few times. The rearrangement uses TRBV7-9 and TRBJ2-2, with D hard to call. Germline assignment: CDR1 SEHNR and CDR2 FQNEAQ (reference sequence). This CDR3 contains 12 residues. V dropped 6 bases and J dropped 6 bases, with 8 bases sitting between them. The CDR3 coding sequence is TGTGCCAGCAGGTCCAACGCCGGGGAGCTGTTTTTT. Protein: CASRSNAGELFF.

This clonotype showed up many times. This chain links TRBV12-3 or TRBV12-4 with TRBJ1-1; D remains ambiguous. The CDR3 runs to 12 residues. The V end was cut by 1 base, the J end by 1 base, with 1 base between. The CDR3 loop is CASSLGNTEAFF. The CDR3 region has the DNA TGTGCCAGCAGTTTAGGGAACACTGAAGCTTTCTTT.

This clonotype was seen more than once but under ten times. The chain is built from TRBV7-3 and TRBJ2-1; 7 bases line up with TRBD2. The CDR3 contains 14 residues. Germline CDR1 SGHTA, CDR2 FQGTGA. With V trimmed by 5 bases and J by 7 bases, 8 bases remained unmatched. Here the CDR3 reads CASSPEGSGNEQFF. As DNA, the CDR3 is TGTGCCAGCAGCCCGGAAGGTAGCGGGAATGAGCAGTTCTTC.

This clonotype appeared many times. J is TRBJ2-7 and V is TRBV5-6; 8 bases match TRBD2. The CDR3 spans 19 residues. V dropped 0 bases and J dropped 0; count of bases not matched to a gene: 14. Germline V lookup: CDR1 SGHDT, CDR2 YYEEEE. The CDR3 sequence is CASSLASSSGGYSSYEQYV. The DNA for the CDR3 is TGTGCCAGCAGCTTGGCCAGTTCCAGCGGGGGTTACAGCTCCTACGAGCAGTACGTC.

This clonotype has at least ten counts. The chain uses TRBV7-9 and TRBJ2-7; D unresolved. The CDR3 totals 13 residues. Trimming pared 2 bases from V and 3 bases from J, leaving 8 bases between. Germline loops: CDR1 SEHNR, CDR2 FQNEAQ (reference sequence). CDR3 in amino acids: CASSLSLGYEQYF. Written as DNA, the CDR3 is TGTGCCAGCAGCTTATCATTGGGCTACGAGCAGTACTTC.

The CDR3 loop reads CASSLEVKNTEAFF. Here the CDR3 DNA reads TGTGCCAGCAGCTTAGAAGTTAAGAACACTGAAGCTTTCTTT. V usage is TRBV7-8 and J usage is TRBJ1-1; D is uncertain. Germline loops: CDR1 SGHVS, CDR2 FQNEAQ. Deletions cut 1 base from V and 1 base from J, with 7 bases between. The CDR3 contains 14 residues.

In DNA, the CDR3 is TGTGCCAGCAAGGCAGGGGGTATCCGCGGGGGTGACTATGGCTACACCTTC. Protein product: CASKAGGIRGGDYGYTF. This rearrangement joins TRBV27 to TRBJ1-2, with 7 bases lining up with TRBD1. With 7 bases clipped from V and 3 bases from J, the junction kept 17 bases outside the gene matches. Germline V lookup: CDR1 MNHEY, CDR2 SMNVEV (reference sequence). This CDR3 has 17 residues.

J is TRBJ2-6 and V is TRBV21-1; the table's D call, TRBD1, has no DNA check behind it. TRBV21-1 is termed a pseudogene. This CDR3 has 15 amino acids. The CDR3 region has the DNA TGTGCCAGCAGCTTTACAGGGACTGGGGCCAACGTCCTGACTTTC. Translated: CASSFTGTGANVLTF.